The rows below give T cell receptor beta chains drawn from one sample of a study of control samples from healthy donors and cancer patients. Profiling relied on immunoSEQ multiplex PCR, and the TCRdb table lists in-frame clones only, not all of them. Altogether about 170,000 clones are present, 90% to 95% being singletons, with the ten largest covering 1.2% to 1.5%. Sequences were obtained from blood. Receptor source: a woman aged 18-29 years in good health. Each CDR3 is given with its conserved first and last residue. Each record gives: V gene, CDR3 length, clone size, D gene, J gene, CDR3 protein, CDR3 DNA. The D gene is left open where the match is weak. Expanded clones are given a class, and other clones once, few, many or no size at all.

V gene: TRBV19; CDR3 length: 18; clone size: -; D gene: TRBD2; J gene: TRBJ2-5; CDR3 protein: CASSIEGTSGSTRGTQYF; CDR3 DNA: TGTGCCAGTAGTATAGAGGGGACTAGCGGGAGTACTCGAGGGACCCAGTACTTC
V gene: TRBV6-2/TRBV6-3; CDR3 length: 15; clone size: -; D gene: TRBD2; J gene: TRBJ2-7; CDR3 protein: CASSSSAGEGNEQYF; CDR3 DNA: TGTGCCAGCAGTTCATCAGCGGGAGAGGGGAACGAGCAGTACTTC
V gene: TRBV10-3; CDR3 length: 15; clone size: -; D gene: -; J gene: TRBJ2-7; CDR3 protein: CAISESSGSPYEQYF; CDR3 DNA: TGTGCCATCAGTGAGTCGTCGGGGAGTCCCTACGAGCAGTACTTC
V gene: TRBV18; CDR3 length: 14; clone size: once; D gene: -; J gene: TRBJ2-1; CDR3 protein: CASSQDQSDNEQFF; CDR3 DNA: TGTGCCAGCTCACAGGACCAGTCTGACAATGAGCAGTTCTTC
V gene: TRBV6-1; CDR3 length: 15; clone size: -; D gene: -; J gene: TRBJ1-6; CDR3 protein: CASSELGGGNSPLHF; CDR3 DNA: TGTGCCAGCAGTGAATTGGGGGGTGGGAATTCACCCCTCCACTTT
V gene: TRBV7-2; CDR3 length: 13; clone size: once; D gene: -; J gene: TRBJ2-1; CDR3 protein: CASSTDGGVEQFF; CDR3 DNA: TGTGCCAGCAGCACTGACGGAGGGGTGGAGCAGTTCTTC
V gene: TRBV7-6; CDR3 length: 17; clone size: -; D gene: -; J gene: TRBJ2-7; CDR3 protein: CASSLIPPRGSSYEQYF; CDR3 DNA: TGTGCCAGCAGCTTGATACCTCCCCGCGGCAGCTCCTACGAGCAGTACTTC
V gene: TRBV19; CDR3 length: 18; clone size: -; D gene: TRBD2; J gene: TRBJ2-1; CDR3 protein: CASSIFGPGIAGTDEQFF; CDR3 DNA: TGTGCCAGTAGTATTTTTGGGCCCGGGATAGCGGGAACCGATGAGCAGTTCTTC
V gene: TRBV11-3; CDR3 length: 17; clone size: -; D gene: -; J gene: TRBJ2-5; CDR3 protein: CASSLASGSPGRETQYF; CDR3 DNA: TGTGCCAGCAGCTTAGCCTCTGGCTCCCCGGGGAGAGAGACCCAGTACTTC
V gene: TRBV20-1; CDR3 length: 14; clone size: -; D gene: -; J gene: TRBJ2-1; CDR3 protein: CSASSIQWSNEQFF; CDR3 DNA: TGCAGTGCTAGTTCTATCCAATGGAGCAATGAGCAGTTCTTC
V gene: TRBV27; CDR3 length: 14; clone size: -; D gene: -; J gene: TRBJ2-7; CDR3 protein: CASSPQRHTYEQYF; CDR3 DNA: TGTGCCAGCAGTCCACAAAGACACACCTACGAGCAGTACTTC
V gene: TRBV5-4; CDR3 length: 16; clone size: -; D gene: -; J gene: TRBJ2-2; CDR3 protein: CASSPPGQGGAGELFF; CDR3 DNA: TGTGCCAGCAGCCCGCCCGGACAGGGAGGGGCCGGGGAGCTGTTTTTT
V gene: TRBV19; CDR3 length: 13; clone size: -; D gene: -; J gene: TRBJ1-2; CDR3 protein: CASRRARNYGYTF; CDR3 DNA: TGTGCCAGTAGGAGGGCACGGAACTATGGCTACACCTTC
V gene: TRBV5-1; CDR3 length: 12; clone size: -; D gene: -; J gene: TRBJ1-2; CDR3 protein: CASSLDDDGYTF; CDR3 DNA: TGCGCCAGCAGCTTGGACGATGATGGCTACACCTTC
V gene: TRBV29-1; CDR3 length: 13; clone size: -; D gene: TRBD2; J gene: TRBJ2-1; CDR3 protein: CSATSGPDNEQFF; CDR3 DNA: TGCAGCGCAACTAGCGGACCAGACAATGAGCAGTTCTTC
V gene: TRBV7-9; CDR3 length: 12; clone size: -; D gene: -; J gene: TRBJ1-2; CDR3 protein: CASSLGGLGYTF; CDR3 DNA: TGTGCCAGCAGCTTAGGAGGCCTTGGCTACACCTTC
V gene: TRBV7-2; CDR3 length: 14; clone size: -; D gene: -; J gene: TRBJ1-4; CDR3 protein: CASSSGAAGEKLFF; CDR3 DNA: TGTGCCAGCAGCTCGGGGGCCGCGGGTGAAAAACTGTTTTTT
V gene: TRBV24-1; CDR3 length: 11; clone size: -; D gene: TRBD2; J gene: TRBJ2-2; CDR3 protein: CATSDPGGLFF; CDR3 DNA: TGTGCCACCAGTGATCCGGGGGGGCTGTTTTTT
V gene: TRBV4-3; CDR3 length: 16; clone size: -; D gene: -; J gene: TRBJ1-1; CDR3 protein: CASSQPTGQGKTEAFF; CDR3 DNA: TGCGCCAGCAGCCAACCCACCGGGCAGGGAAAGACTGAAGCTTTCTTT
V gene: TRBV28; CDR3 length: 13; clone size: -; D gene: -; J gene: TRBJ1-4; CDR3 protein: CASSLPANEKLFF; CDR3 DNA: TGTGCCAGCAGTTTACCGGCTAATGAAAAACTGTTTTTT
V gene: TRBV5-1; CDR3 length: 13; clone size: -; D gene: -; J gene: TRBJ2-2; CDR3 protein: CASSLTGRGELFF; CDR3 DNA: TGCGCCAGCAGCTTAACCGGGCGTGGGGAGCTGTTTTTT
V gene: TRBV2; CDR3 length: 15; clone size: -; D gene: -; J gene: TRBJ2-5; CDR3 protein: CASSEMLGFQETQYF; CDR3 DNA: TGTGCCAGCAGTGAAATGCTTGGTTTCCAAGAGACCCAGTACTTC
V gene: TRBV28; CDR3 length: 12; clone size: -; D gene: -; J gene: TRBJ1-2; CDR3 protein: CASSGLYYGYTF; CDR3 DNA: TGTGCCAGCAGTGGGCTCTACTATGGCTACACCTTC
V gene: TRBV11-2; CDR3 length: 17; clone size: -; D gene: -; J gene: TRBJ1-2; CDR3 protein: CASSLGPTLGTRGGYTF; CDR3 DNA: TGTGCCAGCAGCTTAGGTCCTACTCTCGGGACCCGAGGTGGCTACACCTTC
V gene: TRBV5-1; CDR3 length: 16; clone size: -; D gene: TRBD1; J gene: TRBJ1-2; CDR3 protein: CASSLETYGTGRGYTF; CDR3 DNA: TGCGCCAGCAGCCTCGAAACCTATGGGACAGGACGAGGCTACACCTTC
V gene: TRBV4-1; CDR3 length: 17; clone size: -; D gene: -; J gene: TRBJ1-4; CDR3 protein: CASSQDHMRAGGEKLFF; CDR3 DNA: TGCGCCAGCAGCCAAGATCATATGAGGGCGGGGGGTGAAAAACTGTTTTTT
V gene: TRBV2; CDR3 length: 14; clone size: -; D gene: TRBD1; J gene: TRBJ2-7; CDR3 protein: CASSRQGSFYEQYF; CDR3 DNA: TGTGCCAGCAGTAGACAGGGGAGCTTCTACGAGCAGTACTTC
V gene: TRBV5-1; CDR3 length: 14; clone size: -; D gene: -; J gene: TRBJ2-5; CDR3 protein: CASSLAEGYETQYF; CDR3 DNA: TGCGCCAGCAGCTTGGCCGAGGGTTACGAGACCCAGTACTTC
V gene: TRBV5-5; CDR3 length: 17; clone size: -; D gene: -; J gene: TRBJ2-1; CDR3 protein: CASSFRPGTSSYNEQFF; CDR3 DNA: TGTGCCAGCAGCTTTCGTCCCGGGACAAGCTCCTACAATGAGCAGTTCTTC
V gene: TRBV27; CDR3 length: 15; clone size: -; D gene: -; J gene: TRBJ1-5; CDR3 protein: CASSLKPYSNQPQHF; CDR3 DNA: TGTGCCAGCAGCTTGAAGCCCTATAGCAATCAGCCCCAGCATTTT
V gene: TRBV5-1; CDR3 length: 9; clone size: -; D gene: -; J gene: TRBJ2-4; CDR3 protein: CASSLLQYF; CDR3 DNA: TGCGCCAGCAGCTTACTACAATACTTC
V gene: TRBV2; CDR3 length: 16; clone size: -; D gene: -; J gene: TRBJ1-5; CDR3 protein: CASQRDGGFGNQPQHF; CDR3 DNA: TGTGCCAGCCAAAGAGACGGGGGGTTTGGCAATCAGCCCCAGCATTTT